Presented here are 26 T cell receptor beta chains from one specimen sequenced in a study of identical twins' blood T cells (dated by TCRdb to 2012 to 2014). The library was obtained by 5' RACE. Sequencer: Illumina Genome Analyzer IIx. Through fastp at Q25 and MiXCR, TCRdb rebuilt clones from the public reads, retaining in-frame beta chains. Rows merge per CDR3 protein into single entries with the most common DNA and genes. The sample table records hundreds of thousands of distinct CDR3 sequences; roughly 31% of these occur just once. The ten largest clones capture about 6% of the sample. The sample comprised PBMCs. Receptors were obtained from a woman aged 18 to 55 in good health.

This clonotype was observed at least ten times. The chain uses TRBV11-2 and TRBJ2-1; D is tentatively TRBD1 or TRBD2 (5 bases each). Trimming took off 2 bases at V and 0 bases at J, with 17 bases between the two ends. The CDR3 sequence is 18 residues long. From germline, CDR1 is SGHAT and CDR2 FQNNGV. DNA for the CDR3: TGTGCCAGCAGCTTAAGATTCACGGGGCAAAGCTCCTACAATGAGCAGTTCTTC. This translates into CASSLRFTGQSSYNEQFF.

This clonotype showed up many times. The gene calls are TRBV6-5 and TRBJ1-1; 9 bases line up with TRBD1. Germline assignment: CDR1 MNHEY and CDR2 SVGAGI. The CDR3 has 11 residues. After removal of 5 bases from V and 8 bases from J, the junction contained 0 bases not matched to a gene. CDR3 bases: TGTGCCAGCAGTGGGACAGGGGAAGCTTTCTTT. It is translated as CASSGTGEAFF.

The V and J genes are TRBV6-6 and TRBJ2-1; 10 bases match TRBD1. The V and J ends lost 11 bases and 9 bases, in that order; junction bases with no gene match: 13. The CDR3 is 14 residues long. Germline loops: CDR1 MNHNY, CDR2 SVGAGI (reference sequence). The CDR3 is CAGGWGQGLIEQFF. Written as DNA, the CDR3 is TGTGCCGGGGGTTGGGGACAGGGGTTAATTGAGCAGTTCTTC.

The gene calls are TRBV10-3 and TRBJ2-7; no clear D gene. V shed 9 bases and J shed 3 bases, with 15 bases lying between them. Germline lookup yields CDR1 ENHRY and CDR2 SYGVKD. There are 13 residues in the CDR3. Written as DNA, the CDR3 is TGTGCCATAAGAAGGGCAGCTCACTACGAGCAGTACTTC. As protein: CAIRRAAHYEQYF.

This clonotype came up a few times. The CDR3 DNA sequence: TGTGCCAGCAGTTTCAGTAGCACAGATACGCAGTATTTT. Translated, it gives CASSFSSTDTQYF. J is TRBJ2-3 and V is TRBV6-6; the D is unclear. CDR3 size: 13 residues. Germline loops: CDR1 MNHNY, CDR2 SVGAGI (reference sequence). Trimming removed 4 bases at V and 0 bases at J, with 5 bases between.

The chain employs TRBV7-2 and TRBJ1-1; 9 bases map to TRBD1. After removal of 5 bases from V and 6 bases from J, the junction contained 4 bases not matched to a gene. The length of the CDR3 is 13 residues. CDR1 is SGHTA, CDR2 FQGNSA, per germline. The CDR3 nucleotides read TGTGCCAGCAGCAACAGGGGGCTCTCTGAAGCTTTCTTT. Translated: CASSNRGLSEAFF. Looking up the rest from reference TRBV7-2 and TRBJ1-1 gives the full variable domain: GAGVSQSPSNKVTEKGKDVELRCDPISGHTALYWYRQSLGQGLEFLIYFQGNSAPDKSGLPSDRFSAERTGGSVSTLTIQRTQQEDSAVYLCASSNRGLSEAFFGQGTRLTVV.

This chain links TRBV14 with TRBJ1-1; no clear D. CDR3 size: 13 residues. V shed 1 base and J shed 7 bases, with 10 bases lying between them. Germline lookup yields CDR1 SGHDN and CDR2 FVKESK. As DNA, the CDR3 is TGTGCCAGCAGCCAAGGGGGATGGATTGAAGCTTTCTTT. Translation gives CASSQGGWIEAFF. Full variable domain (remainder filled in from reference TRBV14 and TRBJ1-1): EAGVTQFPSHSVIEKGQTVTLRCDPISGHDNLYWYRRVMGKEIKFLLHFVKESKQDESGMPNNRFLAERTGGTYSTLKVQPAELEDSGVYFCASSQGGWIEAFFGQGTRLTVV.

The chain couples TRBV29-1 to TRBJ1-1; unclear D gene. V was clipped by 3 bases and J by 1 base, with 9 bases between them. Germline lookup yields CDR1 SQVTM and CDR2 ANQGSEA. CDR3 length: 13 amino acids. CDR3 amino acids: CSVEQAKNTEAFF. CDR3 bases: TGCAGCGTTGAGCAGGCAAAGAACACTGAAGCTTTCTTT.

This clonotype was detected only once. V is TRBV28 and J is TRBJ1-5; D gene ambiguous. Per germline, CDR1 MDHEN and CDR2 SYDVKM. This CDR3 has 15 residues. Deletions cut 1 base from V and 3 bases from J, with 10 bases between. CDR3 protein: CASSLSWSLNQPQHF. CDR3 in DNA: TGTGCCAGCAGTTTATCCTGGTCCCTCAATCAGCCCCAGCATTTT.

The rearrangement uses TRBV18 and TRBJ1-1; D unresolved. V lost 5 bases to trimming and J lost 1 base, with 8 bases between them. Germline V gene lookup returns CDR1 KGHSH and CDR2 LQKENI. This CDR3 is built from 13 residues. CDR3 DNA: TGTGCCAGCTCAGCCCAGACGAACACTGAAGCTTTCTTT. Its translation: CASSAQTNTEAFF. Full variable domain (missing parts from reference TRBV18 and TRBJ1-1): NAGVMQNPRHLVRRRGQEARLRCSPMKGHSHVYWYRQLPEEGLKFMVYLQKENIIDESGMPKERFSAEFPKEGPSILRIQQVVRGDSAAYFCASSAQTNTEAFFGQGTRLTVV.

This chain links TRBV29-1 with TRBJ2-1; D perhaps matches TRBD1 (6 bases). Looked up from germline, CDR1 is SQVTM and CDR2 is ANQGSEA. This CDR3 is 14 amino acids long. The CDR3 region has the DNA TGCAACCTTGCCCCGGACAGCTCCTACAATGAGCAGTTCTTC. It specifies CNLAPDSSYNEQFF.

V usage is TRBV10-2 and J usage is TRBJ2-1; no reliable D call. The CDR3 contains 15 residues. Between the trimmed V and J ends, which lost 3 bases and 1 base, there was a span of 10 bases. From germline, CDR1 is WSHSY and CDR2 SAAADI. The CDR3 coding sequence is TGCGCCAGCAGTGATTTCGGTGGATCCTACAATGAGCAGTTCTTC. Translating it yields CASSDFGGSYNEQFF.

This clonotype has a handful of counts. The chain recombines TRBV5-6 with TRBJ1-2, with TRBD1 matching over 7 bases. Germline assignment: CDR1 SGHDT and CDR2 YYEEEE. The CDR3 totals 14 residues. The ends lost 2 bases at V and 6 bases at J; junction bases unmatched: 7. CDR3 nucleotides: TGTGCCAGCAGCTTATACAGGGGAGCCCATGGCTACACCTTC. The encoded protein is CASSLYRGAHGYTF.

This sequence joins TRBV12-5 and TRBJ1-2, with D unclear. The CDR3 totals 16 residues. Germline CDR1 LGHNT, CDR2 FRNRAP. The V and J ends lost 0 bases and 1 base respectively, with 12 bases between them. CDR3 DNA: TGTGCTAGTGGTTTGGTACCAGCCGGGATTAACTATGGCTACACCTTC. Translation: CASGLVPAGINYGYTF.

About this clonotype: A much larger clone differs from this one at a single base, so this may be a read error. This rearrangement joins TRBV12-3 or TRBV12-4 to TRBJ1-1; D unclear. This CDR3 has 14 residues. V lost 2 bases and J 3 bases, leaving 10 bases between the germline ends. The DNA for the CDR3 is TGTGCCAGCAGTTTAAGGGAGCCCTACACTGAAGCTTTCTTT. It translates to CASSLREPYTEAFF.

This rearrangement joins TRBV2 to TRBJ2-2; D gene unclear. This CDR3 is built from 12 residues. The germline V and J ends were trimmed by 11 bases and 7 bases, with 14 bases remaining between them. Germline-derived CDR1 and CDR2 are SNHLY and FYNNEI. CDR3 amino acids: CACFRGGGELFF. CDR3 bases: TGTGCCTGCTTCCGAGGCGGCGGGGAGCTGTTTTTT.

This clonotype has more than one count but fewer than ten. This chain links TRBV9 with TRBJ1-6; D possibly corresponds to TRBD1 (5 bases). The V end was cut by 0 bases, the J end by 8 bases, with 12 bases between. The V gene's germline CDR1 is SGDLS and CDR2 YYNGEE. CDR3 length: 15 amino acids. CDR3 nucleotides: TGTGCCAGCAGCGTAGGGGACGGGTCTTATTCACCCCTCCACTTT. Its protein product is CASSVGDGSYSPLHF.

This chain uses TRBV20-1 with TRBJ2-5; D uncertain. The germline V and J ends were trimmed by 3 bases and 5 bases, with 13 bases remaining between them. The CDR3 spans 13 residues. CDR1 and CDR2 (germline): DFQATT, SNEGSKA (reference sequence). The CDR3: CSASPGAGETQYF. For the CDR3, the DNA is TGCAGTGCTAGTCCCGGCGCCGGTGAGACCCAGTACTTC.

This clonotype was recorded many times. This chain connects TRBV20-1 to TRBJ2-7; 8 bases are shared with TRBD1. This CDR3 spans 16 amino acids. The V and J ends lost 4 bases and 5 bases, in that order; junction bases with no gene match: 16. Germline assignment: CDR1 DFQATT and CDR2 SNEGSKA (reference sequence). The CDR3 region is CSATSGTGVVFDEQYF. Written as DNA, the CDR3 is TGCAGTGCTACATCAGGGACAGGCGTGGTGTTTGACGAGCAGTACTTC.

The chain has TRBV6-5 and TRBJ1-1, with D unclear. This CDR3 is 11 amino acids long. Germline-derived CDR1 and CDR2 are MNHEY and SVGAGI. V shed 0 bases and J shed 11 bases, with 7 bases lying between them. CDR3 in DNA: TGTGCCAGCAGTTACTCAGTGATCGCTTTCTTT. It yields the protein CASSYSVIAFF.

V and J are TRBV6-5 and TRBJ1-2, with 11 bases matching TRBD1. The V and J ends lost 5 bases and 5 bases, in that order; junction bases with no gene match: 7. Germline V gene data show CDR1 as MNHEY and CDR2 as SVGAGI. The CDR3 runs to 15 residues. CDR3 sequence reads: CASSAPGTGGYGYTF. In nucleotides, the CDR3 is TGTGCCAGCAGTGCTCCCGGGACAGGGGGATATGGCTACACCTTC.

This clonotype occurred once. The rearrangement uses TRBV19 and TRBJ2-3, with a weak D call TRBD2 (6 bases). V was shortened by 10 bases and J by 2 bases, with 13 bases between the two germline ends. The CDR3 runs to 13 residues. Per germline, CDR1 LNHDA and CDR2 SQIVND (reference sequence). This chain's CDR3 is CAIRRDATDTQYF. In nucleotides, the CDR3 is TGTGCCATAAGGAGGGACGCCACAGATACGCAGTATTTT.

In its sample, this clonotype was seen many times. The V gene is TRBV25-1, the J gene TRBJ2-2; D is possibly TRBD1 (5 bases). CDR3 length: 13 amino acids. Trimming shortened V by 6 bases and J by 6 bases, and 11 bases separated the two germline ends. Germline lookup yields CDR1 MGHDK and CDR2 SYGVNS. The CDR3 region has the DNA TGTGCCAGCAGGGAAACAGGATCCGGGGAGCTGTTTTTT. Amino acid sequence: CASRETGSGELFF.

The rearrangement joins TRBV18 to TRBJ2-6; D ambiguous. Germline V gene data show CDR1 as KGHSH and CDR2 as LQKENI. The CDR3 is 16 amino acids. Trimming removed 1 base at V and 0 bases at J, with 7 bases between. The CDR3 reads CASSPRPFSGANVLTF. The DNA of the CDR3 is TGTGCCAGCTCACCACGGCCTTTCTCTGGGGCCAACGTCCTGACTTTC.

This clonotype has just one count. This may be a read error: a much more frequent sequence differs by one nucleotide. The V gene is TRBV7-8, the J gene TRBJ1-1; possible D gene TRBD1, 5 bases. CDR1 and CDR2 from the germline V gene are SGHVS and FQNEAQ. The CDR3 sequence is 14 residues long. CDR3 DNA sequence: TGTGTCAGCAGATCTCTCCGGGGGAAGACTGAAGCTTTCTTT. Amino acid sequence: CVSRSLRGKTEAFF.

CDR3 loop: CSARDRRGGRDTQYF. For the CDR3, the DNA is TGCAGTGCTAGAGATCGGAGAGGGGGCAGAGATACGCAGTATTTT. The chain employs TRBV20-1 and TRBJ2-3; 7 bases are shared with TRBD1. CDR1 is DFQATT and CDR2 is SNEGSKA in the germline V gene (reference sequence). This CDR3 is built from 15 residues. The ends lost 0 bases at V and 5 bases at J; junction bases unmatched: 8.